Many counts were recorded for the clone carrying this T cell receptor beta chain. TCRdb re-derived calls from the 5' RACE reads in MiXCR, one entry per CDR3 protein. Of 230,000 or so distinct CDR3 sequences in the sample, 20% to 30% were seen once. The data stem from a study of CD8 T cells in ankylosing spondylitis. The CDR3 loop spans 15 amino acids. Germline V CDR1 and CDR2: SGHAT, FQNNGV. The V end lost 3 bases, the J end lost 0 bases, and 8 bases lay between the germline ends. The chain carries TRBV11-2 and TRBJ2-2; D might be TRBD2 (6 bases). The sample comprised blood, either unsorted or a sorted T cell fraction (not recorded which). The sequence was obtained from a male donor with ankylosing spondylitis or in good health (not recorded which). The CDR3 loop reads CASSLSGANTGELFF. CDR3 nucleotides: TGTGCCAGCAGCTTGTCGGGGGCGAACACCGGGGAGCTGTTTTTT.